This TCR beta chain was identified in a study of naive and memory T cell subsets (dated by TCRdb to 2017 to 2019). A note on the overall study: The figure summarizing the skin biopsy and whole blood samples listed approximately 10 blood donors, 7 tuberculin skin test biopsies and 3 saline control biopsies. PCR2 was typically a SYBR Green qPCR stopped at a set threshold; low-input samples could instead use end-point PCR (approximately 6 cycles). What the research found in general, with its limitations: The RNA-based method was acknowledged to be potentially sensitive to changes in TCR transcripts with T cell activation and differentiation.

This clonotype came up a few times. The antigen it binds to is not known. Base qualities are not at hand, and no much larger clone is one base apart. The CDR3, from cysteine to phenylalanine, totals 14 residues. Left in the record is the CDR3 DNA by itself, 42 bases read in frame from the first base. V is pared back by 4 bases and J by 6 bases, with 16 bases lying between the germline termini. Based on the germline V gene (reference sequence), the CDR1 and CDR2 sequences are SEHNR and FQNEAQ. The library was produced with 5' RACE. Four rounds of PCR, run with the SP2 primer together with nested alpha and beta constant region primers, were used to amplify the ligated cDNA. For the blood and skin samples, TCR RNA was reverse transcribed with SuperScript IV using primers for the alpha and beta constant regions. An oligonucleotide carrying the Illumina SP2 primer and a UMI was ligated to the 3' end of the cDNA by means of T4 RNA ligase 1. The 12-nucleotide UMI consisted of two random hexamers with an eight-base spacer between the hexamers to prevent hairpin formation. From the second PCR onward, TCR alpha and beta chain libraries were processed separately and dual indexed for multiplexing. After pooling, the indexed libraries were analyzed by capillary electrophoresis and sequenced on either an Illumina MiSeq or NextSeq. To boost base diversity and improve cluster recognition, PhiX DNA at about 5-8% was spiked into the libraries. The authors processed their data as follows. UMIs were extracted from read 2 by Demultiplexor and combined with the TCR sequence from read 1, and reads were split according to sample indices. Decombinator identified V and J genes and V-J junctions and gave each TCR a five-part identifier that included V and J deletions. Collapsinator used UMIs to correct sequencing errors and PCR amplification heterogeneity, yielding UMI-based abundance per TCR. CDR3Translator converted identifiers to nucleotide sequence, translated to amino acids, and extracted CDR3 regions using terminal motifs. After normalization to the amount of input RNA, error-corrected alpha and beta TCR counts from blood and skin were compared. TCRdb reran the public reads through fastp at Q25 and MiXCR, keeping productive beta chains. Here each entry gathers all rows of one CDR3 protein and keeps the most common genes and DNA. TCRdb's processing, not the study's, gives the V and J calls here. The sample includes more than 55,000 distinct CDR3 sequences, with 7.6% observed a single time. The ten largest clonotypes hold 9.8% of the sample.

A robust, sensitive protocol for the amplification, sequencing and analysis of TCRs was described in the study, in which 3' ligation of a UMI-containing oligonucleotide to TCR cDNA was used. For whole blood analysis, roughly 2.5 ml of peripheral blood was drawn from adult healthy volunteers into Tempus tubes, and RNA was extracted according to the manufacturer's instructions. Total RNA, without cell sorting, was DNase treated with RQ1 DNase before reverse transcription, targeting about 1 to 1000 ng input. Skin biopsy and whole blood libraries were made to test pipeline robustness in samples where T cells form a minority population.

This receptor was obtained from a female donor in good health. This chain joins TRBV7-9 to TRBJ2-7; 5 matching bases give a weak D call of TRBD2. CDR3 region: CASSSTPLAPEQYF. The sequenced DNA: TGTGCCAGCAGCTCGACCCCTCTAGCACCCGAGCAGTACTTC.